Below are 2 T cell receptor beta chains sequenced from a single sample in a study of early T cells in non-severe SARS-CoV-2 infection. TCRdb itself ran the 5' RACE reads through MiXCR, one entry per CDR3 protein. Of roughly 100,000 distinct CDR3 sequences listed, around 12% are singletons. The sample consisted of whole blood. The receptors shown here come from an adult who was a healthcare worker with PCR-confirmed SARS-CoV-2 infection or an uninfected control (not recorded which).

V and J are TRBV5-1 and TRBJ2-2; D is perhaps TRBD1 or TRBD2 (5 bases each). CDR1 and CDR2 from the germline V gene are SGHRS and YFSETQ. V was clipped by 1 base and J by 6 bases, with 22 bases between them. The CDR3 has 18 residues. The CDR3 DNA follows: TGCGCCAGCAGCTTGTATTCATTGGGGGTTGTCAGCGCCGGGGAGCTGTTTTTT. This codes for CASSLYSLGVVSAGELFF.

This clonotype has ten or more counts. This chain links TRBV7-8 with TRBJ2-3; no firm D call. Germline CDR1 SGHVS, CDR2 FQNEAQ. This CDR3 spans 15 amino acids. V lost 5 bases, J lost 2 bases, and 14 bases lay in between. The CDR3: CASSHDRVPTDTQYF. The CDR3 region has the DNA TGTGCCAGCAGCCATGACCGGGTACCCACAGATACGCAGTATTTT.